Each of the 24 T cell receptor beta chains below was sequenced from the same sample in a study of T cell repertoires in cytomegalovirus infection (dated by TCRdb to 2018 to 2020). This specimen's treatment or condition label, per the study, means: in vitro stimulation with specific CMV peptide epitopes to enrich CMV-specific T cells. These receptors have no identified antigens. Sequencing instrument: Illumina HiSeq 1500. TCRdb itself trimmed the public reads at Q25 with fastp, ran MiXCR and retained productive beta chains. Rows are unified per CDR3 protein, each entry keeping the most common DNA and genes. This sample lists about 500,000 distinct CDR3 sequences; roughly a third were detected once. Of the sample, 15% to 20% falls within the top ten clones. This material consisted of cultured PBMCs, taken from culture after CMV antigen stimulation. All receptors come from a human donor in good health (CMV status not recorded). Some clones in this sample may be carry-over from other donors' samples.

This clonotype was observed a handful of times. The V call is TRBV12-3 or TRBV12-4, the J call TRBJ1-5; unclear D gene. V was pared by 5 bases and J by 3 bases, with 20 bases between. This CDR3 region has 17 residues. The CDR3 protein is CASSLEVGEGLNQPQHF. DNA for the CDR3: TGTGCCAGCAGTCTAGAAGTAGGTGAGGGCCTCAATCAGCCCCAGCATTTT.

The chain combines TRBV23-1 with TRBJ2-7, with 8 positions matching TRBD1. TRBV23-1 is designated an ORF whose function remains uncertain. This CDR3 spans 15 amino acids. The V gene end was trimmed by 2 bases and the J gene end by 1 base; junction bases not matched to a gene: 4. The CDR3 DNA follows: TGCGCCAGCAGTCAACTCAGGACAGGGTCCTACGAGCAGTACGTC. This sequence encodes CASSQLRTGSYEQYV.

V gene TRBV6-1 combines with J gene TRBJ2-7; the D is unclear. The germline CDR1 and CDR2 sequences are MNHNS and SASEGT. V was pared by 1 base and J by 0 bases, with 4 bases between. The CDR3 sequence is 13 residues long. The CDR3, as DNA: TGTGCCAGCAGTGAAGGAACCTCCTACGAGCAGTACGTC. It codes for CASSEGTSYEQYV.

The chain has TRBV9 and TRBJ2-3; D perhaps matches TRBD1 (5 bases). The V gene's germline CDR1 is SGDLS and CDR2 YYNGEE. Trimming left V 0 bases short and J 5 bases short, with 13 bases between. CDR3 length equals 15 residues. The CDR3 region is CASSVGASTGDTQYF. The CDR3 DNA reads as TGTGCCAGCAGCGTAGGGGCCTCAACAGGAGATACGCAGTATTTT.

This clonotype was recorded at least ten times. This chain links TRBV7-2 with TRBJ2-7; D is uncertain. Trimming shortened V by 5 bases and J by 2 bases, and 7 bases separated the two germline ends. CDR1 is SGHTA, CDR2 FQGNSA, per germline. This CDR3 is built from 12 residues. The CDR3 loop reads CASSQRPYEQYV. The CDR3 nucleotides read TGTGCCAGCAGCCAGAGACCCTACGAGCAGTACGTC.

This rearrangement joins TRBV4-1 to TRBJ2-7; maybe TRBD2 (6 bases). V was clipped by 0 bases and J by 3 bases, with 9 bases between them. CDR1 MGHRA and CDR2 YSYEKL come from the germline V gene. The CDR3 runs 14 residues. The CDR3 loop reads CASSQEEGNYEQYV. In nucleotides, the CDR3 is TGCGCCAGCAGCCAAGAGGAGGGAAACTACGAGCAGTACGTC.

The chain employs TRBV11-3 and TRBJ1-1; possible D gene TRBD1, 5 bases. The CDR3 sequence is 15 residues long. In germline, CDR1 is SGHNT, CDR2 YENEEA. Deletions cut 5 bases from V and 3 bases from J, with 16 bases between. CDR3 region: CASSPGGGVDTEAFF. The CDR3 DNA follows: TGTGCCAGCAGCCCAGGTGGAGGGGTAGACACTGAAGCTTTCTTT.

The chain combines TRBV7-6 with TRBJ2-1, with 9 nucleotides matching TRBD2. The CDR3 extends over 14 amino acids. Germline V gene sequence: CDR1 SGHVS, CDR2 FNYEAQ. The J segment lost 2 bases and the V segment lost 7 bases, leaving 3 bases of the junction unmatched. Written as DNA, the CDR3 is TGTGCCAGCATGCGGGAGGGCCCCTACAATGAGCAGTTCTTC. It is translated as CASMREGPYNEQFF.

This chain connects TRBV19 to TRBJ1-1, with D tentatively TRBD1 (5 bases). V was shortened by 9 bases and J by 0 bases, with 14 bases between the two germline ends. The germline gives CDR1 LNHDA, CDR2 SQIVND (reference sequence). CDR3 length: 14 residues. The CDR3 sequence: CASSRGTVNTEAFF. The DNA of the CDR3 is TGTGCCAGCAGCAGAGGGACGGTGAACACTGAAGCTTTCTTT.

The J gene is TRBJ2-7, the V gene TRBV6-2 or TRBV6-3; TRBD1 is a possible D gene (6 bases). Trimming stripped 0 bases from V and 1 base from J, with 16 bases between. The germline V gene has CDR1 MNHEY and CDR2 SVGEGT. The CDR3 length is 17 residues. DNA for the CDR3: TGTGCCAGCAGTTACTCGATGTTTGCGGACAGTTCCTACGAGCAGTACGTC. It yields the protein CASSYSMFADSSYEQYV.

The V call is TRBV15, the J call TRBJ1-2; possibly TRBD1 for D (5 bases). CDR3 length: 14 residues. Trimming took 3 bases from V and 4 from J, leaving 12 bases between them. The V gene's germline CDR1 is LNHNV and CDR2 YYDKDF (reference sequence). CDR3 in DNA: TGTGCCACCAGCAGGGCTACGGGGGGCTATGGCTACACCTTC. Its translation: CATSRATGGYGYTF.

This clonotype was detected only a few times. This chain connects TRBV7-8 to TRBJ2-7; 11 bases line up with TRBD1. The CDR3 length is 16 residues. The junction had 3 bases not matched to a gene; V was cut back by 1 base and J by 1 base. Germline assignment: CDR1 SGHVS and CDR2 FQNEAQ. CDR3 sequence (DNA): TGTGCCAGCAGCTTAGTTTGGGACAGGGGGTCCTACGAGCAGTACGTC. Translation: CASSLVWDRGSYEQYV.

The chain uses TRBV7-6 and TRBJ2-1, with D possibly TRBD2 on 6 matching bases. This CDR3 has 14 amino acids. Germline-derived CDR1 and CDR2 are SGHVS and FNYEAQ. Trimming cost V 5 bases and J 7 bases, with 15 bases left between them. The CDR3 is CASSPSGLGNEQFF. CDR3 sequence (DNA): TGTGCCAGCAGCCCCAGCGGGCTGGGGAATGAGCAGTTCTTC.

This clonotype was seen a handful of times. The J gene is TRBJ2-1, the V gene TRBV7-6; 10 nucleotides agree with TRBD1. Germline V gene sequence: CDR1 SGHVS, CDR2 FNYEAQ. V dropped 1 base and J dropped 5; count of bases not matched to a gene: 2. The CDR3 runs to 15 residues. The CDR3, as DNA: TGTGCCAGCAGCTTAGGGACAGGGGGAGACAATGAGCAGTTCTTC. Protein sequence: CASSLGTGGDNEQFF.

The chain uses TRBV24-1 and TRBJ2-5, with 7 bases that match TRBD2. Germline CDR1 KGHDR, CDR2 SFDVKD. V shed 6 bases, J shed 3 bases, and the junction held 15 bases outside the gene matches. The CDR3 loop spans 17 amino acids. CDR3 loop: CATSSPRGGEKKETQYF. DNA for the CDR3: TGTGCCACCAGTTCCCCGCGGGGAGGGGAGAAGAAAGAGACCCAGTACTTC.

This clonotype was seen more than once but under ten times. The chain has TRBV6-5 and TRBJ2-3; the D gene is possibly TRBD1 (5 bases). The CDR3 is 14 residues long. The germline V gene encodes CDR1 MNHEY and CDR2 SVGAGI. Trimming shortened V by 2 bases and J by 2 bases, and 8 bases separated the two germline ends. The CDR3 reads CASSYGANTDTQYF. The CDR3 DNA follows: TGTGCCAGCAGTTACGGGGCTAACACAGATACGCAGTATTTT.

This clonotype was observed a few times. The chain joins TRBV6-5 to TRBJ1-1; D is uncertain. The V gene lost 0 bases and the J gene lost 1 base, with 15 bases spanning the gap. The CDR3 has 17 amino acids. Germline lookup yields CDR1 MNHEY and CDR2 SVGAGI. CDR3 nucleotides: TGTGCCAGCAGTTACTCGAGGGTCCACAGACGGAACACTGAAGCTTTCTTT. It encodes CASSYSRVHRRNTEAFF.

The V call is TRBV28, the J call TRBJ2-4; TRBD1 agrees at 9 bases. Germline-derived CDR1 and CDR2 are MDHEN and SYDVKM. The CDR3 extends over 16 amino acids. V shed 3 bases and J 0 bases; nucleotides not matched to a gene: 3. The CDR3 spells CASSLGTGRAKNIQYF. CDR3 bases: TGTGCCAGCAGTTTGGGGACAGGGAGAGCCAAAAACATTCAGTACTTC.

The CDR3 DNA follows: TGTGCCAGCAGTTACGGGGTTCTCGGTGAGCAGTTCTTC. Protein product: CASSYGVLGEQFF. V and J are TRBV6-8 and TRBJ2-1; unclear D gene. This CDR3 has 13 amino acids. Between the trimmed V and J ends, which lost 2 bases and 9 bases, there was a span of 11 bases. Germline V gene data show CDR1 as MNHGY and CDR2 as SAAAGT.

The V and J genes are TRBV29-1 and TRBJ2-3; D is undetermined. The CDR3 length is 16 residues. Per germline, CDR1 SQVTM and CDR2 ANQGSEA. V was trimmed by 3 bases and J by 0 bases, leaving 16 bases between them. The CDR3 reads CSVDALAQDSTDTQYF. The CDR3 DNA reads TGCAGCGTTGATGCCTTAGCCCAAGATAGCACAGATACGCAGTATTTT.

This clonotype was observed many times. Here the CDR3 reads CASSSGLGNLEKLFF. The DNA of the CDR3 is TGTGCCAGCAGCTCTGGGCTGGGCAACTTAGAAAAACTGTTTTTT. This sequence joins TRBV7-9 and TRBJ1-4; D is ambiguous. Germline V gene sequence: CDR1 SEHNR, CDR2 FQNEAQ (reference sequence). The CDR3 runs to 15 residues. Trimming removed 4 bases from V and 8 bases from J, with 17 bases in between.

This clonotype was counted only a few times. This chain uses TRBV20-1 with TRBJ2-7; D is perhaps TRBD2 (6 bases). CDR3 length: 11 residues. Germline CDR1 DFQATT, CDR2 SNEGSKA (reference sequence). The V gene lost 4 bases and the J gene lost 4 bases, with 8 bases spanning the gap. DNA of the CDR3: TGCAGTGCTATGGAGGGGTACGAGCAGTACTTC. Its translation: CSAMEGYEQYF.

The genes are TRBV7-2 and TRBJ2-3; TRBD2 matches 10 bases. CDR3 length equals 16 residues. V dropped 5 bases and J dropped 8; count of bases not matched to a gene: 13. Germline V gene sequence: CDR1 SGHTA, CDR2 FQGNSA. The CDR3 DNA follows: TGTGCCAGCAGCCCGGGGGGTAGCGGGGGGCGGGGTACGCAGTATTTT. Translating it yields CASSPGGSGGRGTQYF. Together with reference TRBV7-2 and TRBJ2-3, the CDR3 gives the full variable domain: GAGVSQSPSNKVTEKGKDVELRCDPISGHTALYWYRQSLGQGLEFLIYFQGNSAPDKSGLPSDRFSAERTGGSVSTLTIQRTQQEDSAVYLCASSPGGSGGRGTQYFGPGTRLTVL.

This rearrangement joins TRBV12-3 or TRBV12-4 to TRBJ1-5; D not certain. The CDR3 contains 15 residues. Trimming pared 6 bases from V and 0 bases from J, leaving 12 bases between. The chain's CDR3 is CASSRVGFSNQPQHF. For the CDR3, the DNA is TGTGCCAGCAGCCGAGTGGGGTTTAGCAATCAGCCCCAGCATTTT.